The entry that follows covers one T cell receptor (beta chain) sequence. Its target antigen remains unknown. No much larger clone is present one base from it, and per-base qualities are unavailable. CDR1 and CDR2 are read off the germline V gene (reference sequence) as MNHNY and SVGAGI. V is cut back by 4 bases and J by 5 bases, with 11 bases in the junction unmatched. The CDR3 runs 15 amino acids, cysteine and phenylalanine included. Just the 45-base CDR3 DNA is kept, in frame starting at base 1. The sample belongs to a study of T cell repertoires in cytomegalovirus infection (dated by TCRdb to about 2019). Describing the broader study: Donor HLA type was relevant to the analysis, because carriage of CMV infection together with the matching HLA type was indicated by public TCR beta signatures.

The research as a whole found: The ex vivo response was dominated by HLA-C-restricted CMV-specific TCR beta clonotypes, and the single most frequent clonotype in two of eight donors was supplied by these HLA-C-restricted clonotypes. In both this cohort and an independent cohort of over 350 donors, the cumulative frequency of public TCR beta family members distinguished carriers of CMV infection plus the relevant HLA type.

TCRdb shows the sequencer as Illumina HiSeq 1500. The public reads were reprocessed in TCRdb via fastp at Q25 and MiXCR, keeping in-frame beta chains. One record per CDR3 amino acid sequence lists the most common genes and DNA. For this sample the table gives over 450,000 distinct CDR3 sequences, of which around 11% were detected only once. The leading ten clones occupy roughly 10% of the sample. Input material: PBMCs. This receptor was taken from a human donor in good health (CMV status not recorded). Some clones in this sample may be carry-over from other donors' samples. This sequence uses TRBV6-6 and TRBJ2-7, with TRBD2 identical over 7 junction bases. The DNA sequence is given as TGTGCCAGCAGTTCCCCGCACGGGGAGGGGAACGAGCAGTACTTC. Its protein is CASSSPHGEGNEQYF.